Presented here are 20 T cell receptor beta chains from one specimen sequenced in a study of post-analysis software for immune sequencing data. These receptors' antigens are unknown. Presence of unique molecular identifiers characterized the TCR beta cDNA libraries. TCRdb re-analysed the PCR reads in MiXCR, keeping a single row per CDR3 protein. Of some 690,000 distinct CDR3 sequences listed, less than 35% were seen once; the top ten hold roughly 0.57%. Study-level points and caveats: Relative to controls, patients had several TRBV segments at higher frequency, with TRBV5-6, TRBV5-1 and TRBV20-1 among these.

The sample was blood. The source is a girl aged 5 to 17 with multiple sclerosis.

J is TRBJ2-5 and V is TRBV5-1; D could derive from TRBD1 or TRBD2 (6 bases each). Germline CDR1 SGHRS, CDR2 YFSETQ. V gave up 4 bases and J gave up 4 bases, with 17 bases separating them. The CDR3 sequence is 15 residues long. The CDR3 nucleotides are TGCGCCAGCAGCGTACTGGGCGGAGGGGGAGAGACCCAGTACTTC. Its translation: CASSVLGGGGETQYF.

The chain employs TRBV4-1 and TRBJ1-2, with TRBD1 matching over 9 bases. This CDR3 contains 14 residues. The ends lost 5 bases at V and 7 bases at J; junction bases unmatched: 8. Germline loops: CDR1 MGHRA, CDR2 YSYEKL. This chain's CDR3 is CASSETGGGCGYTF. The CDR3 coding sequence is TGCGCCAGCAGCGAAACAGGGGGCGGCTGTGGCTACACCTTC.

This clonotype appeared many times. The V gene is TRBV7-2, the J gene TRBJ2-7; 8 nucleotides agree with TRBD1. The CDR3 length is 13 residues. V shed 4 bases and J 6 bases; nucleotides not matched to a gene: 5. Germline V gives CDR1 SGHTA, CDR2 FQGNSA. The CDR3 sequence: CASSSDRGGEQYF. CDR3 nucleotides: TGTGCCAGCAGCTCTGACAGGGGCGGCGAGCAGTACTTC.

Written as DNA, the CDR3 is TGCAGTGCTGAAGGGACTAGCGGGAGGGCCCCTAGCACAGATACGCAGTATTTT. It is translated as CSAEGTSGRAPSTDTQYF. The rearrangement links TRBV20-1 to TRBJ2-3; 16 bases are a match to TRBD2. The CDR3 loop spans 18 amino acids. V was clipped by 5 bases and J by 0 bases; unmatched bases: 8. Germline V gene data show CDR1 as DFQATT and CDR2 as SNEGSKA (reference sequence).

V usage is TRBV27 and J usage is TRBJ2-3; possibly TRBD2 for D (6 bases). The V gene lost 5 bases and the J gene lost 8 bases, with 14 bases spanning the gap. The CDR3 extends over 13 amino acids. The germline CDR1 and CDR2 sequences are MNHEY and SMNVEV (reference sequence). The CDR3 DNA is TGTGCCAGCAGTCCGGGACTCACTAGTACGCAGTATTTT. Its translation is CASSPGLTSTQYF.

This clonotype was recorded at least ten times. The J gene is TRBJ2-1, the V gene TRBV29-1; TRBD1 might be the D (6 bases). Germline CDR1 and CDR2: SQVTM and ANQGSEA. The CDR3 sequence is 14 residues long. Deletions cut 3 bases from V and 2 bases from J, with 11 bases between. The CDR3: CSVEKAGAYNEQFF. In DNA, the CDR3 is TGCAGCGTTGAGAAGGCAGGGGCCTACAATGAGCAGTTCTTC.

The chain links TRBV6-5 to TRBJ2-4; no reliable D call. CDR1 and CDR2 (germline): MNHEY, SVGAGI. The CDR3 is made up of 13 amino acids. V lost 2 bases and J lost 4, with 6 bases in between. CDR3 sequence: CASSYTAKNIQYF. DNA for the CDR3: TGTGCCAGCAGTTACACGGCTAAAAACATTCAGTACTTC.

This clonotype has only a few counts. This chain links TRBV29-1 with TRBJ2-1, with 11 bases fitting TRBD2. The CDR3 length is 16 residues. Germline trimming cut 4 bases from V and 2 bases from J; bases unmatched to any gene: 7. The V gene's germline CDR1 is SQVTM and CDR2 ANQGSEA. CDR3 DNA sequence: TGCAGCGTTGCCGGACTAGCGGGCCATCCCTACAATGAGCAGTTCTTC. Its translation is CSVAGLAGHPYNEQFF.

CDR3 residues: CASSLELAGGRDEQFF. CDR3 coding DNA: TGCGCCAGCAGCTTGGAACTAGCGGGGGGGAGGGATGAGCAGTTCTTC. This sequence joins TRBV5-1 and TRBJ2-1; TRBD2 matches at 13 bases. The CDR3 runs to 16 residues. CDR1 and CDR2 (germline): SGHRS, YFSETQ. V dropped 0 bases and J dropped 8; count of bases not matched to a gene: 5.

The V call is TRBV2, the J call TRBJ2-1; TRBD2 matches at 13 bases. This CDR3 is 16 amino acids long. Germline trimming cut 0 bases from V and 9 bases from J; bases unmatched to any gene: 5. Germline values: CDR1 SNHLY, CDR2 FYNNEI. The DNA of the CDR3 is TGTGCCAGCAGTGAAGCGGGACTAGCGGGATTCACTGAGCAGTTCTTC. Its protein is CASSEAGLAGFTEQFF.

The V and J genes are TRBV20-1 and TRBJ2-5; D not certain. The CDR3 spans 14 residues. Germline loops: CDR1 DFQATT, CDR2 SNEGSKA (reference sequence). Trimming pared 6 bases from V and 2 bases from J, leaving 16 bases between. This CDR3 is CSATDAPLQETQYF. The CDR3 nucleotides are TGCAGTGCCACGGACGCCCCCCTTCAAGAGACCCAGTACTTC.

The chain uses TRBV5-4 and TRBJ2-3, with TRBD2 matching 11 bases. The germline V gene encodes CDR1 SGHNT and CDR2 YYREEE (reference sequence). This CDR3 comprises 17 residues. V was clipped by 3 bases and J by 0 bases; unmatched bases: 6. CDR3 protein: CASSCISGRGSTDTQYF. CDR3 in DNA: TGTGCCAGCAGCTGTATTAGCGGGAGGGGAAGCACAGATACGCAGTATTTT. The full variable domain, with the rest looked up from reference TRBV5-4 and TRBJ2-3, is ETGVTQSPTHLIKTRGQQVTLRCSSQSGHNTVSWYQQALGQGPQFIFQYYREEENGRGNFPPRFSGLQFPNYSSELNVNALELDDSALYLCASSCISGRGSTDTQYFGPGTRLTVL.

This clonotype was detected ten times or more. The chain combines TRBV29-1 with TRBJ2-1; unclear D gene. The CDR3 has 15 residues. Germline V gene lookup returns CDR1 SQVTM and CDR2 ANQGSEA. Trimming removed 3 bases from V and 0 bases from J, with 12 bases in between. The CDR3 loop reads CSVDQTADSYNEQFF. The CDR3 nucleotides read TGCAGCGTTGATCAAACAGCCGACTCCTACAATGAGCAGTTCTTC.

The table lists this clonotype with a few counts. The CDR3 loop is CASSPSTSTDTQYF. CDR3 nucleotide sequence: TGTGCCAGCAGCCCCTCAACTAGCACAGATACGCAGTATTTT. The V gene is TRBV7-9, the J gene TRBJ2-3; D remains ambiguous. V dropped 5 bases and J dropped 0 bases, with 9 bases sitting between them. Germline V gives CDR1 SEHNR, CDR2 FQNEAQ (reference sequence). This CDR3 spans 14 amino acids. The complete variable domain, with remaining parts taken from reference TRBV7-9 and TRBJ2-3, reads DTGVSQNPRHKITKRGQNVTFRCDPISEHNRLYWYRQTLGQGPEFLTYFQNEAQLEKSRLLSDRFSAERPKGSFSTLEIQRTEQGDSAMYLCASSPSTSTDTQYFGPGTRLTVL.

This clonotype has a handful of counts. The rearrangement joins TRBV10-3 to TRBJ2-5; D possibly corresponds to TRBD2 (6 bases). This CDR3 is 13 amino acids long. The V gene's germline CDR1 is ENHRY and CDR2 SYGVKD. The germline V and J ends were trimmed by 2 bases and 11 bases, with 15 bases remaining between them. The CDR3 loop is CAISEILDYVQYF. The DNA for the CDR3 is TGTGCCATCAGTGAGATCTTGGACTACGTGCAGTACTTC.

The V call is TRBV7-2, the J call TRBJ2-7; D might be TRBD1 or TRBD2, each matching 5 bases. The DNA end is more similar to TRBJ2-5, so the J call may be wrong. The CDR3 covers 14 residues. Germline CDR1 is SGHTA and CDR2 is FQGNSA. The DNA for the CDR3 is TGTGCCAGCAGCTCCGGGACGGTTTGGGAGACCCAGTACTTC. Translated: CASSSGTVWETQYF.

The chain recombines TRBV20-1 with TRBJ2-1, with 7 positions matching TRBD2. The CDR3 spans 17 residues. The V and J ends lost 6 bases and 7 bases, in that order; junction bases with no gene match: 21. Germline lookup yields CDR1 DFQATT and CDR2 SNEGSKA (reference sequence). The CDR3 here is CSASAAGGSARGNEQFF. CDR3 nucleotides: TGCAGTGCGAGTGCGGCGGGCGGGAGCGCTCGGGGGAATGAGCAGTTCTTC.

This chain uses TRBV20-1 with TRBJ1-4; 7 bases match TRBD1. Germline V gene sequence: CDR1 DFQATT, CDR2 SNEGSKA (reference sequence). Unmatched junction bases numbered 3, after V lost 4 bases and J lost 4 bases. The CDR3 covers 13 residues. Written as DNA, the CDR3 is TGCAGTGCTAAGACAGGGAATAATGAAAAACTGTTTTTT. Protein product: CSAKTGNNEKLFF.

In this sample, this clonotype turned up once. J is TRBJ2-1 and V is TRBV12-3 or TRBV12-4; 10 positions agree with TRBD2. J was trimmed by 8 bases and V by 2 bases; bases with no gene match: 15. This CDR3 has 18 residues. CDR3 sequence reads: CASSLKLLTSGRRYEQFF. The CDR3 DNA reads as TGTGCCAGCAGTTTAAAGCTCCTGACTAGCGGGCGGAGATATGAGCAGTTCTTC.

This clonotype has only a few counts. The chain couples TRBV6-6 to TRBJ2-4, with TRBD2 as a possible D gene (7 bases). The CDR3 totals 13 residues. V lost 11 bases and J lost 1, with 12 bases in between. CDR1 is MNHNY, CDR2 SVGAGI, per germline (reference sequence). CDR3: CASRGGAKNIQYF. The CDR3 nucleotides read TGTGCCTCCCGCGGGGGCGCCAAAAACATTCAGTACTTC.